One T cell receptor (beta chain) is described in this entry. This CDR3 is built from 19 residues. Trimming cost V 4 bases and J 1 base; bases outside gene matches: 13. Per germline, CDR1 SGHVS and CDR2 FQNEAQ. Authors' methods: For nucleated cells, counts were estimated from reference gene primer amplification. Some clones are missing from TCRdb's copy, which holds only in-frame ones; the method was immunoSEQ multiplex PCR. The DNA was the basis for D and trimming; V, J and clone size are from that table. The sample lists approximately 240,000 clones, roughly 90% occurring once. This sample is part of a study of blood T cell repertoires in COVID-19.

The sample taken for sequencing was peripheral blood. This sequence originates from a woman between 35 and 50 years old who had recovered from COVID-19. The chain combines TRBV7-8 with TRBJ2-3; TRBD2 matches 11 bases. CDR3 loop: CASSSPDGGTSGRTDTQYF. CDR3 bases: TGTGCCAGCAGCTCGCCGGACGGCGGGACTAGCGGTCGCACAGATACGCAGTATTTT.